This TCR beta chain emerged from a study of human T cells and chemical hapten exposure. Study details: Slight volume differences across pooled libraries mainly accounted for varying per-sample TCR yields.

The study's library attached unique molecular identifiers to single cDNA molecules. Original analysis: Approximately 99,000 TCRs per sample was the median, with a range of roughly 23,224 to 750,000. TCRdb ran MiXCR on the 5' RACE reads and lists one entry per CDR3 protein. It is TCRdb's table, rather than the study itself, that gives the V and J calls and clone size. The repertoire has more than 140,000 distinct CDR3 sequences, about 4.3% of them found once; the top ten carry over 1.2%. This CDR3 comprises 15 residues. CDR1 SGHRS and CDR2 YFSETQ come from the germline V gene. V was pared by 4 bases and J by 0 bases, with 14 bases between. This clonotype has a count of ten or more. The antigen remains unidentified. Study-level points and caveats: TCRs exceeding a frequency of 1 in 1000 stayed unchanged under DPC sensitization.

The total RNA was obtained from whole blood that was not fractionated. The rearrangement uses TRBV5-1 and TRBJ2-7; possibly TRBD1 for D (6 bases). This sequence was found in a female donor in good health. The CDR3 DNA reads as TGCGCCAGCAGCGCAGGACAGTCGACCTCCTACGAGCAGTACTTC. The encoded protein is CASSAGQSTSYEQYF.